Relative to its sample, the clone carrying this TCR beta chain is large. Its antigen is as yet unknown. This record comes from a study of spatial heterogeneity in lung cancer. Across the study: Counts of TCR transcripts in tumor regions tracked strongly with a T cell module score that came from matched bulk RNA-seq.

Findings and limits, study-wide: Expanded alpha and beta TCR counts within tumors tracked tumor mutation counts.

Time point denoted: sample taken at primary tumor resection. TCRs were sequenced from unsorted whole RNA of tumor, nontumor lung or PBMC. One entry per CDR3 protein, called by TCRdb with MiXCR from the 5' RACE reads. The sample lists some 1,800 distinct CDR3 sequences; less than 9.5% were seen once. This CDR3 contains 16 residues. Per the germline V gene, CDR1 is LGHDT and CDR2 is YNNKEL (reference sequence). J lost 2 bases, V lost 4 bases, and 8 bases had no gene match. The chain recombines TRBV3-1 with TRBJ2-5, with 9 bases that match TRBD2. The specimen was lung tumor tissue, collected at surgery. The clonotype comes from a female donor with early-stage non-small cell lung cancer. In nucleotides, the CDR3 is TGTGCCAGCAGCCCGGGACTAGCCAATACTCAAGAGACCCAGTACTTC. This codes for CASSPGLANTQETQYF.